This entry lists 6 T cell receptor beta chains sequenced from one sample in a study of OX40 agonist ivuxolimab in advanced cancers. The library was prepared using the immunoSEQ multiplex PCR assay. As stored in TCRdb, this immuneACCESS dataset retains in-frame rearrangements with V and J assigned. A fraction of the clones does not appear; measured against another copy, unresolved V genes explain less than half of the discrepancy, and the remainder lacks a known reason. The sample includes 50,000 to 70,000 clones, with about 82% observed a single time. Around 2.8% of the sample comes from the top ten. Sequenced here: CD4+ or CD8+ T cells sorted from blood, sampled in a trial of the OX40 agonist ivuxolimab. These receptors were collected from an adult with an advanced solid tumor such as melanoma, head and neck, liver or kidney cancer.

In its sample, this clone is medium-sized. The rearrangement joins TRBV20-1 to TRBJ2-7; the D gene could be TRBD1 or TRBD2 (5 bases each). Germline V gene data show CDR1 as DFQATT and CDR2 as SNEGSKA (reference sequence). V shed 6 bases and J shed 3 bases, with 9 bases lying between them. The length of the CDR3 is 11 residues. CDR3 sequence: CSADSGYEQYF. In nucleotides, the CDR3 is TGCAGTGCCGACAGCGGCTACGAGCAGTACTTC.

The V call is TRBV18, the J call TRBJ2-5; D tentatively fits TRBD1 or TRBD2 (5 bases each). The CDR3 totals 13 residues. V dropped 2 bases and J dropped 3 bases, with 7 bases sitting between them. The V gene's germline CDR1 is KGHSH and CDR2 LQKENI. Here the CDR3 reads CASSPGGEETQYF. CDR3 nucleotides: TGTGCCAGCTCACCAGGGGGAGAAGAGACCCAGTACTTC.

The J gene is TRBJ1-2, the V gene TRBV10-1; D gene uncertain. Germline V lookup: CDR1 WNHNN, CDR2 SYGVQD (reference sequence). The germline V and J ends were trimmed by 0 bases and 5 bases, with 7 bases remaining between them. The CDR3 is 13 amino acids. This CDR3 is CASSESLGYGYTF. CDR3 bases: TGCGCCAGCAGTGAGTCTTTGGGTTATGGCTACACCTTC.

The chain is built from TRBV7-3 and TRBJ2-4; 7 nucleotides agree with TRBD1. The J segment lost 2 bases and the V segment lost 5 bases, leaving 6 bases of the junction unmatched. Germline V gene lookup returns CDR1 SGHTA and CDR2 FQGTGA. The CDR3 length is 15 residues. The CDR3 DNA reads as TGTGCCAGCAGCACCAATAGGGGGCCCAAAAACATTCAGTACTTC. Residues: CASSTNRGPKNIQYF. Combining the CDR3 with reference TRBV7-3 and TRBJ2-4 gives the whole variable domain GAGVSQTPSNKVTEKGKYVELRCDPISGHTALYWYRQSLGQGPEFLIYFQGTGAADDSGLPNDRFFAVRPEGSVSTLKIQRTERGDSAVYLCASSTNRGPKNIQYFGAGTRLSVL.

The chain uses TRBV4-1 and TRBJ1-2; maybe TRBD1 (6 bases). The germline V gene has CDR1 MGHRA and CDR2 YSYEKL. Trimming removed 4 bases from V and 3 bases from J, with 15 bases in between. The CDR3 runs 15 residues. The CDR3 DNA reads as TGCGCCAGCAGCCCCCGTTCGGGGGCAGACTATGGCTACACCTTC. Translated: CASSPRSGADYGYTF.

This chain joins TRBV6-6 and TRBJ2-3; 7 bases are shared with TRBD2. With V trimmed by 8 bases and J by 0 bases, 11 bases remained unmatched. Germline values: CDR1 MNHNY, CDR2 SVGAGI (reference sequence). The CDR3 consists of 16 residues. As DNA, the CDR3 is TGTGCCAGCTTTTGGGGCAGCGGGACTAGCACAGATACGCAGTATTTT. Translation: CASFWGSGTSTDTQYF.